The 31 T cell receptor beta chains presented below share a single source sample, sequenced in a study of Graves' ophthalmopathy and Graves' hyperthyroidism. The authors amplified TCR beta CDR3 regions from RNA transcripts. The first-round RT-PCR employed HTBI primers together with the Qiagen OneStep RT-PCR kit. A multiplex PCR was then performed as the second round. TCRdb independently ran MiXCR on the multiplex PCR reads; one entry per CDR3 protein. The table has about 16,000 distinct CDR3 sequences, 46% seen once. Sequencing was performed on peripheral blood. Source of these receptors: a woman aged 40 to 50 with stable Graves' hyperthyroidism.

This sequence joins TRBV29-1 and TRBJ2-2; 8 bases align to TRBD2. CDR1 is SQVTM and CDR2 is ANQGSEA in the germline V gene. V trimming: 4 bases; J trimming: 1 base; junction bases outside the gene matches: 5. The CDR3 has 15 amino acids. CDR3 DNA sequence: TGCAGCGTTGGGCGGGGGGCCATGAACACCGGGGAGCTGTTTTTT. Its translation: CSVGRGAMNTGELFF.

By proportion, this clonotype is medium-sized. The V call is TRBV25-1, the J call TRBJ2-3, with 8 bases matching TRBD1. V lost 3 bases and J lost 0; bases outside the gene matches: 17. CDR1 is MGHDK, CDR2 SYGVNS, per germline. CDR3 length: 20 residues. This CDR3 reads CASSEGMTGERVTSTDTQYF. The DNA for the CDR3 is TGTGCCAGCAGTGAGGGTATGACAGGGGAGAGGGTAACTAGCACAGATACGCAGTATTTT. Variable domain in full (rest from reference TRBV25-1 and TRBJ2-3): EADIYQTPRYLVIGTGKKITLECSQTMGHDKMYWYQQDPGMELHLIHYSYGVNSTEKGDLSSESTVSRIRTEHFPLTLESARPSHTSQYLCASSEGMTGERVTSTDTQYFGPGTRLTVL.

This clonotype was seen more than once but under ten times. The rearrangement links TRBV20-1 to TRBJ1-1; D might be TRBD1 (6 bases). Germline CDR1 is DFQATT and CDR2 is SNEGSKA (reference sequence). This CDR3 region has 11 residues. V lost 5 bases and J 4 bases, leaving 8 bases between the germline ends. The CDR3 region is CSASDSTEAFF. As DNA, the CDR3 is TGCAGTGCTTCGGACAGCACTGAAGCTTTCTTT.

In the case of this clonotype: The germline gene is not matched at one end of the junction; a read error may be the cause. The chain is built from TRBV7-2 and TRBJ2-7; tentatively, D is TRBD1 (5 bases). This CDR3 is 13 amino acids long. Germline CDR1 is SGHTA and CDR2 is FQGNSA. CDR3 in DNA: TGTGTCAGCAGCTCCACAGGATTCTACGAGCAATACTTC. Translation: CVSSSTGFYEQYF.

At least ten counts were recorded for this clonotype. This chain joins TRBV20-1 and TRBJ2-3; 7 bases fit TRBD1. V was clipped by 3 bases and J by 3 bases; unmatched bases: 9. The V gene's germline CDR1 is DFQATT and CDR2 SNEGSKA (reference sequence). The CDR3 extends over 15 amino acids. Written as DNA, the CDR3 is TGCAGTGCTAGCTCCGGGACAGAGGCAACAGATACGCAGTATTTT. Its translation: CSASSGTEATDTQYF.

The rearrangement joins TRBV10-3 to TRBJ2-7; TRBD2 matches 8 bases. Germline V gene lookup returns CDR1 ENHRY and CDR2 SYGVKD. Trimming at V came to 10 bases and at J to 4 bases, leaving 6 bases not matched to a gene. The CDR3 covers 12 residues. CDR3 in DNA: TGTGCCACCAGCGGGAGTGGATACGAGCAGTACTTC. It specifies CATSGSGYEQYF.

The chain combines TRBV27 with TRBJ2-3; the match to TRBD2 covers 7 bases. Germline CDR1 reads MNHEY; CDR2 reads SMNVEV (reference sequence). The CDR3 loop spans 14 amino acids. V was clipped by 5 bases and J by 7 bases; unmatched bases: 9. DNA of the CDR3: TGTGCCAGCAGTCGAAGCGGGGCAAGGAATACGCAGTATTTT. It specifies CASSRSGARNTQYF.

This clonotype has at least ten counts. This chain connects TRBV7-8 to TRBJ1-5; tentative D call: TRBD1 (5 bases). Germline loops: CDR1 SGHVS, CDR2 FQNEAQ. Between the trimmed V and J ends, which lost 4 bases and 4 bases, there was a span of 14 bases. The CDR3 totals 15 residues. This chain's CDR3 is CASSWGEGVNQPQHF. The DNA of the CDR3 is TGTGCCAGCAGCTGGGGGGAAGGAGTAAATCAGCCCCAGCATTTT.

A word on this clonotype: This clone may be a read error of a much larger clone one base away. V gene TRBV12-3 or TRBV12-4 combines with J gene TRBJ2-2, with D perhaps TRBD1 or TRBD2 (6 bases each). The CDR3 contains 15 residues. The CDR3 spells CASSFSGGPTGELLF. The CDR3 bases are TGTGCCAGCAGTTTTAGTGGGGGGCCGACCGGGGAGCTGCTTTTT.

This clonotype was seen repeatedly, ten times or more. The genes are TRBV20-1 and TRBJ1-2, with 8 bases matching TRBD1. The CDR3 consists of 13 residues. Germline V gene lookup returns CDR1 DFQATT and CDR2 SNEGSKA (reference sequence). J gave up 8 bases and V 3 bases, and 8 bases lay outside the gene matches. The CDR3 bases are TGCAGTGCTAGCAGGGGGCGCAGAGAGGGCTACACCTTC. As protein: CSASRGRREGYTF.

Ten or more counts support this clonotype. The chain combines TRBV5-1 with TRBJ2-5, with D possibly TRBD2 on 5 matching bases. CDR1 and CDR2 from the germline V gene are SGHRS and YFSETQ. This CDR3 comprises 13 residues. The V end was cut by 4 bases, the J end by 4 bases, with 11 bases between. The CDR3 here is CASSQGSGETQYF. The CDR3 nucleotides are TGCGCCAGCAGCCAAGGCAGCGGAGAGACCCAGTACTTC.

This clonotype is labeled as medium-sized (0.01 to 0.1%). The chain uses TRBV7-9 and TRBJ1-5; D is possibly TRBD1 (5 bases). Germline CDR1 SEHNR, CDR2 FQNEAQ (reference sequence). V shed 5 bases and J shed 7 bases, with 9 bases lying between them. This CDR3 has 12 amino acids. The chain's CDR3 is CASSLTGQPQHF. As DNA, the CDR3 is TGTGCCAGCAGCCTAACAGGACAGCCCCAGCATTTT.

The rearrangement uses TRBV7-7 and TRBJ2-3; D possibly corresponds to TRBD2 (6 bases). Germline-derived CDR1 and CDR2 are SSHAT and FNYEAQ (reference sequence). The CDR3 has 13 amino acids. With 8 bases removed from V and 4 bases from J, the gap between germline ends came to 13 bases. DNA of the CDR3: TGTGCCAGCGGCCCCGGGACTTCAGATACGCAGTATTTT. Its translation is CASGPGTSDTQYF.

This clonotype has at least ten counts. The chain carries TRBV5-1 and TRBJ2-5, with TRBD1 as a possible D gene (6 bases). CDR1 and CDR2 from the germline V gene are SGHRS and YFSETQ. The CDR3 runs to 15 residues. Trimming took 0 bases from V and 1 from J, leaving 10 bases between them. This CDR3 reads CASSLGRDTQETQYF. CDR3 DNA: TGCGCCAGCAGCTTGGGCCGGGACACCCAAGAGACCCAGTACTTC.

This chain connects TRBV4-2 to TRBJ2-1, with D uncertain. Germline CDR1 LGHNA, CDR2 YNFKEQ. Trimming pared 3 bases from V and 3 bases from J, leaving 12 bases between. CDR3 length equals 15 residues. CDR3 residues: CASSHGTNSYNEQFF. CDR3 in DNA: TGTGCCAGCAGCCATGGCACTAACAGCTACAATGAGCAGTTCTTC.

This clonotype was counted at least ten times. This rearrangement joins TRBV7-9 to TRBJ2-3; 8 nucleotides match TRBD2. This CDR3 is built from 16 residues. Germline CDR1 SEHNR, CDR2 FQNEAQ (reference sequence). Trimming cost V 4 bases and J 6 bases; bases outside gene matches: 12. The CDR3 here is CASSSSTGLGADTQYF. Written as DNA, the CDR3 is TGTGCCAGCAGCTCATCGACGGGACTAGGGGCTGATACGCAGTATTTT.

This clonotype was counted once. With a much larger clone just one base away, this may be a read error. This chain joins TRBV4-1 and TRBJ2-1; the D gene is possibly TRBD1 (5 bases). Trimming took 0 bases from V and 7 from J, leaving 10 bases between them. Germline assignment: CDR1 MGHRA and CDR2 YSYEKL. There are 14 residues in the CDR3. CDR3 bases: TGCGCCAGCAGCCAAGAAGGCCCAGGGAATGAGCAGTTCTTC. This codes for CASSQEGPGNEQFF.

The chain employs TRBV4-3 and TRBJ1-6, with 7 bases lining up with TRBD1. Germline-derived CDR1 and CDR2 are LGHNA and YSLEER. The CDR3 loop spans 15 amino acids. The V segment lost 0 bases and the J segment 7 bases; nucleotides outside the gene matches: 3. The CDR3 coding sequence is TGCGCCAGCAGCCAAGAAAGGGGGCCCAATTCACCCCTCCACTTT. Translating gives CASSQERGPNSPLHF.

In its sample, this clonotype ranks as medium-sized. The CDR3 sequence: CASSLAGREGETQYF. In DNA form, the CDR3 reads TGTGCCAGCAGCTTAGCTGGCAGGGAGGGAGAGACCCAGTACTTC. The chain joins TRBV7-9 to TRBJ2-5; 7 nucleotides line up with TRBD2. The CDR3 sequence is 15 residues long. From germline, CDR1 is SEHNR and CDR2 FQNEAQ (reference sequence). The trim removed 0 bases at V and 4 bases at J, leaving 5 bases unmatched.

The rearrangement joins TRBV2 to TRBJ2-3, with TRBD1 matching over 8 bases. The V segment lost 3 bases and the J segment 2 bases; nucleotides outside the gene matches: 4. The CDR3 contains 15 residues. Germline CDR1 and CDR2: SNHLY and FYNNEI. The CDR3 sequence is CASSEDREITDTQYF. In DNA form, the CDR3 reads TGTGCCAGCAGTGAGGACAGGGAAATCACAGATACGCAGTATTTT.

The rearrangement links TRBV6-6 to TRBJ2-3; possibly TRBD2 for D (6 bases). Deletions cut 6 bases from V and 2 bases from J, with 24 bases between. The germline V gene has CDR1 MNHNY and CDR2 SVGAGI (reference sequence). The CDR3 totals 18 residues. CDR3 amino acids: CASRDPVFGEDNTDTQYF. The CDR3 DNA reads TGTGCCAGCAGGGACCCGGTGTTTGGGGAGGATAACACAGATACGCAGTATTTT.

This clonotype is medium-sized by share. V usage is TRBV2 and J usage is TRBJ1-5; 9 nucleotides line up with TRBD1. The CDR3 contains 14 residues. The V gene end was trimmed by 4 bases and the J gene end by 7 bases; junction bases not matched to a gene: 5. Germline values: CDR1 SNHLY, CDR2 FYNNEI. The CDR3 DNA sequence: TGTGCCAGCAGTGGACAGGGGGGAGTCCAGCCCCAGCATTTT. Encoded protein: CASSGQGGVQPQHF.

This clonotype was counted once. J is TRBJ2-1 and V is TRBV6-1; the match to TRBD2 covers 9 bases. V lost 2 bases, J lost 2 bases, and 7 bases stayed unmatched. Germline V gene lookup returns CDR1 MNHNS and CDR2 SASEGT. The CDR3 consists of 17 residues. Here the CDR3 reads CASSEYAGGLAYNEQFF. CDR3 DNA sequence: TGTGCCAGCAGTGAATATGCGGGGGGGCTCGCCTACAATGAGCAGTTCTTC.

V and J are TRBV10-2 and TRBJ2-7; 11 bases agree with TRBD1. Germline CDR1 reads WSHSY; CDR2 reads SAAADI. J gave up 4 bases and V 10 bases, and 3 bases lay outside the gene matches. The CDR3 is made up of 12 amino acids. The CDR3 DNA sequence: TGCGCCAACAGGGACAGGGGGTACGAGCAGTACTTC. Protein product: CANRDRGYEQYF.

To note about this clonotype: At one end the junction does not follow the germline gene, possibly because of a read error. The chain links TRBV2 to TRBJ1-5; D may be TRBD1 (5 bases). The CDR3 contains 15 residues. Germline V gene lookup returns CDR1 SNHLY and CDR2 FYNNEI. The CDR3 spells CDSSEAGTRNQPQHF. CDR3 coding DNA: TGTGACAGCAGCGAAGCCGGGACTCGCAATCAGCCCCAGCATTTT.

The V and J genes are TRBV6-1 and TRBJ1-2; TRBD1 is a possible D gene (5 bases). This CDR3 region has 13 residues. Germline CDR1 reads MNHNS; CDR2 reads SASEGT. V lost 8 bases and J lost 5, with 15 bases in between. The CDR3 reads CASDFGARYGYTF. The CDR3 coding sequence is TGTGCCAGCGATTTCGGGGCTCGGTATGGCTACACCTTC.

The chain uses TRBV20-1 and TRBJ2-2, with 9 bases aligning to TRBD1. Per the germline V gene, CDR1 is DFQATT and CDR2 is SNEGSKA (reference sequence). V trimming: 6 bases; J trimming: 1 base; junction bases outside the gene matches: 6. The CDR3 contains 15 residues. For the CDR3, the DNA is TGCAGTGCCCTTAGACAGGGGGGGAACACCGGGGAGCTGTTTTTT. It codes for CSALRQGGNTGELFF.

In its sample, this clonotype ranks as medium-sized. The chain combines TRBV19 with TRBJ2-7, with a tentative D call TRBD1 (5 bases). Germline CDR1 LNHDA, CDR2 SQIVND (reference sequence). Trimming shortened V by 9 bases and J by 11 bases, and 23 bases separated the two germline ends. CDR3 length equals 13 residues. CDR3 residues: CARSRTSGFGKYF. The CDR3 DNA is TGTGCCAGATCGAGGACATCGGGTTTCGGTAAGTACTTC.

The chain is built from TRBV24-1 and TRBJ2-1; TRBD2 matches 14 bases. The CDR3 is 18 amino acids. The V gene's germline CDR1 is KGHDR and CDR2 SFDVKD. J gave up 8 bases and V 4 bases, and 12 bases lay outside the gene matches. The CDR3 DNA sequence: TGTGCCACCAGTGACCCAGGACAGGGGACTAGCGGGAGTCATGAGCAGTTCTTC. This gives the protein CATSDPGQGTSGSHEQFF.

On this clonotype itself: Given a much more abundant clone one base away, this may be a read error. V gene TRBV4-3 combines with J gene TRBJ2-1; 7 bases are shared with TRBD1. Per the germline V gene, CDR1 is LGHNA and CDR2 is YSLEER. Germline trimming cut 8 bases from V and 8 bases from J; bases unmatched to any gene: 12. The CDR3 spans 14 residues. The CDR3 region has the DNA TGCGCCAGCCGCTTTACAGGGGAAAGGGATGAGCAGTTCTTC. It is translated as CASRFTGERDEQFF.

A word on this clonotype: This may arise from a read error, as a much more abundant clone is one base away. The CDR3 carries no conserved terminal phenylalanine or tryptophan, so it likely arises from a read error. This chain links TRBV6-2 or TRBV6-3 with TRBJ2-5, with 9 bases aligning to TRBD1. The CDR3 totals 14 residues. Germline V gene sequence: CDR1 MNHEY, CDR2 SVGEGT. The ends lost 2 bases at V and 7 bases at J; junction bases unmatched: 5. The DNA of the CDR3 is TGTGCCAGCAGTTACGGGACAGGGATCAGGACCCAGTACTCC. Its translation is CASSYGTGIRTQYS.